The next 9 T cell receptor beta chains were all read from a single sample in a study of blood T cell repertoires in COVID-19. Profiling relied on immunoSEQ multiplex PCR, and the TCRdb table lists in-frame clones only, not all of them. The sample records roughly 250,000 clones, 65% to 85% being singletons. Material: peripheral blood. These receptors all stem from a man aged 45-60 years with active or convalescent COVID-19.

The genes are TRBV27 and TRBJ1-1, with a possible D match to TRBD1 (6 bases). The length of the CDR3 is 13 residues. V was cut by 6 bases and J by 1 base, with 9 bases left in between. CDR1 is MNHEY and CDR2 is SMNVEV in the germline V gene (reference sequence). DNA of the CDR3: TGTGCCAGCAGGGACAGCTCGAACACTGAAGCTTTCTTT. Amino acid sequence: CASRDSSNTEAFF.

The V and J genes are TRBV6-5 and TRBJ1-3; D not resolved. The CDR3 contains 15 residues. Deletions cut 8 bases from V and 4 bases from J, with 18 bases between. CDR1 and CDR2 (germline): MNHEY, SVGAGI. The CDR3 is CASSEGRLEGNTIYF. For the CDR3, the DNA is TGTGCCAGCTCAGAGGGCAGGCTGGAAGGAAACACCATATATTTT.

V is TRBV11-2 and J is TRBJ1-3; no reliable D call. V lost 0 bases and J lost 0, with 6 bases in between. The CDR3 has 15 amino acids. Germline CDR1 is SGHAT and CDR2 is FQNNGV. The CDR3, as DNA: TGTGCCAGCAGCTTAGAGGGCCGCTCTGGAAACACCATATATTTT. Its protein is CASSLEGRSGNTIYF. Using reference TRBV11-2 and TRBJ1-3 for the parts outside the CDR3, the full variable domain is EAGVAQSPRYKIIEKRQSVAFWCNPISGHATLYWYQQILGQGPKLLIQFQNNGVVDDSQLPKDRFSAERLKGVDSTLKIQPAKLEDSAVYLCASSLEGRSGNTIYFGEGSWLTVV.

A single count supports this clone. V and J are TRBV7-2 and TRBJ2-3, with 7 bases aligning to TRBD2. Germline loops: CDR1 SGHTA, CDR2 FQGNSA. The CDR3 spans 16 residues. Trimming at V came to 3 bases and at J to 2 bases, leaving 8 bases not matched to a gene. CDR3 nucleotide sequence: TGTGCCAGCAGCTTGGCGCCCAGCGGGGTCACAGATACGCAGTATTTT. This translates into CASSLAPSGVTDTQYF. The variable domain in full, with the rest retrieved from reference TRBV7-2 and TRBJ2-3, is GAGVSQSPSNKVTEKGKDVELRCDPISGHTALYWYRQSLGQGLEFLIYFQGNSAPDKSGLPSDRFSAERTGGSVSTLTIQRTQQEDSAVYLCASSLAPSGVTDTQYFGPGTRLTVL.

This chain uses TRBV2 with TRBJ2-7, with TRBD1 identical over 8 bases. V lost 1 base to trimming and J lost 3 bases; unmatched junction nucleotides: 2. The CDR3 is made up of 14 amino acids. Germline assignment: CDR1 SNHLY and CDR2 FYNNEI. As DNA, the CDR3 is TGTGCCAGCAGTGAAGGGACAGGGCACTACGAGCAGTACTTC. This encodes CASSEGTGHYEQYF.

The chain is built from TRBV5-6 and TRBJ2-6, with a weak D call TRBD1 (6 bases). The germline V gene has CDR1 SGHDT and CDR2 YYEEEE. CDR3 length: 17 residues. The V end lost 1 base, the J end lost 0 bases, and 11 bases lay between the germline ends. The CDR3 region is CASSLPGVTSGANVLTF. In DNA, the CDR3 is TGTGCCAGCAGCTTGCCAGGGGTTACCTCTGGGGCCAACGTCCTGACTTTC.

This chain uses TRBV5-4 with TRBJ1-2, with 9 bases lining up with TRBD1. CDR1 SGHNT and CDR2 YYREEE come from the germline V gene (reference sequence). J was trimmed by 4 bases and V by 4 bases; bases with no gene match: 5. The CDR3 consists of 14 residues. The CDR3 DNA reads TGTGCCAGCAGCGAGGACAGGGGACCCTATGGCTACACCTTC. Its protein product is CASSEDRGPYGYTF. Full variable domain (rest looked up from reference TRBV5-4 and TRBJ1-2): ETGVTQSPTHLIKTRGQQVTLRCSSQSGHNTVSWYQQALGQGPQFIFQYYREEENGRGNFPPRFSGLQFPNYSSELNVNALELDDSALYLCASSEDRGPYGYTFGSGTRLTVV.

This chain links TRBV7-9 with TRBJ1-1; possibly TRBD1 for D (5 bases). The V gene's germline CDR1 is SEHNR and CDR2 FQNEAQ (reference sequence). Trimming took 5 bases from V and 1 from J, leaving 14 bases between them. The CDR3 is made up of 15 amino acids. The CDR3 loop reads CASSDTGLTNTEAFF. DNA for the CDR3: TGTGCCAGCAGCGATACGGGACTGACGAACACTGAAGCTTTCTTT. Variable domain in full (rest from reference TRBV7-9 and TRBJ1-1): DTGVSQNPRHKITKRGQNVTFRCDPISEHNRLYWYRQTLGQGPEFLTYFQNEAQLEKSRLLSDRFSAERPKGSFSTLEIQRTEQGDSAMYLCASSDTGLTNTEAFFGQGTRLTVV.

The chain is built from TRBV15 and TRBJ2-3; D uncertain. With 0 bases removed from V and 0 bases from J, the gap between germline ends came to 13 bases. Germline V gives CDR1 LNHNV, CDR2 YYDKDF (reference sequence). CDR3 length: 17 amino acids. Written as DNA, the CDR3 is TGTGCCACCAGCAGAGATCTGTCGGGTCCTAGCACAGATACGCAGTATTTT. Translating it yields CATSRDLSGPSTDTQYF.